One sample yielded the 27 T cell receptor beta chains listed below, sequenced in a study of control samples from healthy donors and cancer patients. The protocol was immunoSEQ multiplex PCR, while the TCRdb copy is restricted to in-frame clones and leaves out a portion. The sample yields about 61,000 clones, nearly 90% seen once. Sequencing was performed on PBMCs. The receptors originated from a man aged 55 to 69 with colorectal cancer.

The chain uses TRBV10-2 and TRBJ2-2; D might be TRBD1 (6 bases). The CDR3 spans 15 residues. Trimming took off 6 bases at V and 2 bases at J, with 13 bases between the two ends. CDR1 is WSHSY and CDR2 is SAAADI in the germline V gene. CDR3 nucleotides: TGCGCCAGCAGGACAGGCCTAGTAAACACCGGGGAGCTGTTTTTT. Residues: CASRTGLVNTGELFF.

The chain carries TRBV7-9 and TRBJ1-2; unclear D gene. CDR3 length: 12 residues. Germline-derived CDR1 and CDR2 are SEHNR and FQNEAQ (reference sequence). Trimming left V 5 bases short and J 6 bases short, with 10 bases between. The CDR3 bases are TGTGCCAGCAGCGTGAGGAGGGATGGCTACACCTTC. Amino acids: CASSVRRDGYTF. Complete variable domain (other parts from reference TRBV7-9 and TRBJ1-2): DTGVSQNPRHKITKRGQNVTFRCDPISEHNRLYWYRQTLGQGPEFLTYFQNEAQLEKSRLLSDRFSAERPKGSFSTLEIQRTEQGDSAMYLCASSVRRDGYTFGSGTRLTVV.

The chain couples TRBV2 to TRBJ2-7; no clear D. Trimming took off 11 bases at V and 3 bases at J, with 14 bases between the two ends. CDR3 length: 12 residues. Germline V gene data show CDR1 as SNHLY and CDR2 as FYNNEI. This CDR3 reads CACLPRSYEQYF. The CDR3 DNA reads TGTGCCTGTCTCCCTCGAAGCTACGAGCAGTACTTC.

The chain recombines TRBV20-1 with TRBJ2-5, with D possibly TRBD2 on 6 matching bases. CDR1 DFQATT and CDR2 SNEGSKA come from the germline V gene (reference sequence). Between the trimmed V and J ends, which lost 3 bases and 5 bases, there was a span of 10 bases. This CDR3 is 12 amino acids long. Here the CDR3 reads CSASRGRETQYF. CDR3 DNA: TGCAGTGCTAGTAGAGGGAGGGAGACCCAGTACTTC.

The V gene is TRBV7-8, the J gene TRBJ1-1; 9 positions agree with TRBD1. The CDR3 extends over 15 amino acids. J gave up 5 bases and V 3 bases, and 7 bases lay outside the gene matches. CDR1 SGHVS and CDR2 FQNEAQ come from the germline V gene. Here the CDR3 reads CASSLADRGATEAFF. For the CDR3, the DNA is TGTGCCAGCAGCTTGGCGGACAGGGGAGCGACTGAAGCTTTCTTT. The full variable domain, its missing parts supplied by reference TRBV7-8 and TRBJ1-1, is GAGVSQSPRYKVAKRGQDVALRCDPISGHVSLFWYQQALGQGPEFLTYFQNEAQLDKSGLPSDRFFAERPEGSVSTLKIQRTQQEDSAVYLCASSLADRGATEAFFGQGTRLTVV.

V and J are TRBV6-6 and TRBJ1-4; maybe TRBD1 (5 bases). CDR3 size: 17 residues. CDR1 and CDR2 from the germline V gene are MNHNY and SVGAGI (reference sequence). Trimming removed 5 bases at V and 9 bases at J, with 25 bases between. CDR3 in DNA: TGTGCCAGCAGTCCACGACCGGCTCGGGGGGGGACGAAAAAACTGTTTTTT. This sequence encodes CASSPRPARGGTKKLFF.

CDR3 region: CASSGQDHQPQHF. As DNA, the CDR3 is TGTGCCAGCAGCGGGCAGGACCATCAGCCCCAGCATTTT. The chain uses TRBV7-2 and TRBJ1-5; no definite D call. CDR3 length: 13 amino acids. Trimming shortened V by 5 bases and J by 5 bases, and 10 bases separated the two germline ends. Germline V gene sequence: CDR1 SGHTA, CDR2 FQGNSA.

The chain links TRBV12-3 or TRBV12-4 to TRBJ1-2; the match to TRBD1 covers 7 bases. This CDR3 has 12 amino acids. With 6 bases clipped from V and 3 bases from J, the junction kept 1 base outside the gene matches. Written as DNA, the CDR3 is TGTGCCAGCAGCGGGACAGACTATGGCTACACCTTC. Its translation is CASSGTDYGYTF.

The rearrangement joins TRBV14 to TRBJ1-2, with 8 bases matching TRBD1. Germline V CDR1 and CDR2: SGHDN, FVKESK. The CDR3 contains 14 residues. V dropped 1 base and J dropped 6; count of bases not matched to a gene: 4. CDR3 amino acids: CASSQVQGADGYTF. In DNA, the CDR3 is TGTGCCAGCAGCCAAGTTCAGGGGGCGGATGGCTACACCTTC. The variable domain in full, completed from reference TRBV14 and TRBJ1-2, reads EAGVTQFPSHSVIEKGQTVTLRCDPISGHDNLYWYRRVMGKEIKFLLHFVKESKQDESGMPNNRFLAERTGGTYSTLKVQPAELEDSGVYFCASSQVQGADGYTFGSGTRLTVV.

The V call is TRBV30, the J call TRBJ1-2; TRBD1 is a possible D gene (6 bases). Trimming took off 2 bases at V and 10 bases at J, with 17 bases between the two ends. This CDR3 comprises 13 residues. From germline, CDR1 is GTSNPN and CDR2 SVGIG (reference sequence). The CDR3 DNA reads as TGTGCCTGGAGTCTAACAGGGCAGATGGACTACACCTTC. This translates into CAWSLTGQMDYTF.

This clone has only one observation. The chain combines TRBV24-1 with TRBJ2-5; TRBD1 matches at 8 bases. Germline values: CDR1 KGHDR, CDR2 SFDVKD. This CDR3 spans 15 amino acids. Trimming cost V 3 bases and J 5 bases; bases outside gene matches: 7. Here the CDR3 reads CATSDPQGAGETQYF. The CDR3 DNA is TGTGCCACCAGTGATCCTCAGGGGGCTGGGGAGACCCAGTACTTC.

The CDR3 DNA sequence: TGTGCCAGCAGTTACACTGGGTCTGGAAACACCATATATTTT. Encoded protein: CASSYTGSGNTIYF. This chain connects TRBV6-6 to TRBJ1-3; D ambiguous. Trimming cost V 2 bases and J 1 base, with 6 bases left between them. There are 14 residues in the CDR3. Per germline, CDR1 MNHNY and CDR2 SVGAGI (reference sequence).

The DNA for the CDR3 is TGTGCCAGCAGTTACGGAATGGGCCCCTCCTACGAGCAGTACTTC. Its protein is CASSYGMGPSYEQYF. The V call is TRBV6-5, the J call TRBJ2-7; D gene uncertain. The V end lost 2 bases, the J end lost 0 bases, and 11 bases lay between the germline ends. In germline, CDR1 is MNHEY, CDR2 SVGAGI. The CDR3 consists of 15 residues.

The V and J genes are TRBV3-1 (or the pseudogene TRBV3-2) and TRBJ2-7; D ambiguous. V lost 5 bases and J lost 3, with 11 bases in between. This CDR3 spans 13 amino acids. Germline assignment: CDR1 LGHDT and CDR2 YNNKEL (reference sequence). The CDR3 sequence: CASSGGRFYEQYF. CDR3 DNA sequence: TGTGCCAGCAGCGGCGGACGGTTCTACGAGCAGTACTTC.

V usage is TRBV7-9 and J usage is TRBJ1-4, with D tentatively TRBD1 (6 bases). Germline CDR1 reads SEHNR; CDR2 reads FQNEAQ (reference sequence). This CDR3 comprises 13 residues. V was trimmed by 5 bases and J by 4 bases, leaving 8 bases between them. CDR3 sequence reads: CASSDRSNEKLFF. In DNA, the CDR3 is TGTGCCAGCAGCGACAGGAGTAATGAAAAACTGTTTTTT. The whole variable domain, filled in from reference TRBV7-9 and TRBJ1-4, reads DTGVSQNPRHKITKRGQNVTFRCDPISEHNRLYWYRQTLGQGPEFLTYFQNEAQLEKSRLLSDRFSAERPKGSFSTLEIQRTEQGDSAMYLCASSDRSNEKLFFGSGTQLSVL.

The J gene is TRBJ1-2, the V gene TRBV19; D is ambiguous. Germline CDR1 reads LNHDA; CDR2 reads SQIVND (reference sequence). The V and J ends lost 4 bases and 5 bases respectively, with 11 bases between them. The CDR3 has 13 amino acids. CDR3 sequence reads: CASSTAITYGYTF. The DNA of the CDR3 is TGTGCCAGTAGTACGGCGATCACTTATGGCTACACCTTC. Drawing the rest from reference TRBV19 and TRBJ1-2, the complete variable domain is DGGITQSPKYLFRKEGQNVTLSCEQNLNHDAMYWYRQDPGQGLRLIYYSQIVNDFQKGDIAEGYSVSREKKESFPLTVTSAQKNPTAFYLCASSTAITYGYTFGSGTRLTVV.

The rearrangement joins TRBV28 to TRBJ1-4; D not certain. Trimming stripped 4 bases from V and 7 bases from J, with 10 bases between. Germline V gene sequence: CDR1 MDHEN, CDR2 SYDVKM. This CDR3 has 13 residues. The CDR3 sequence is CASSYGSREKLFF. The CDR3 coding sequence is TGTGCCAGCAGTTATGGGTCGCGTGAAAAACTGTTTTTT.

V is TRBV7-2 and J is TRBJ2-1; 8 nucleotides align to TRBD2. In germline, CDR1 is SGHTA, CDR2 FQGNSA. The CDR3 contains 17 residues. Trimming at V came to 1 base and at J to 5 bases, leaving 10 bases not matched to a gene. The CDR3 DNA reads as TGTGCCAGCAGCTTAGAGCCGGGGGGGCCTTGGGACAATGAGCAGTTCTTC. Its protein product is CASSLEPGGPWDNEQFF.

This chain uses TRBV7-3 with TRBJ2-3; TRBD2 matches at 9 bases. This CDR3 region has 16 residues. Germline trimming cut 2 bases from V and 2 bases from J; bases unmatched to any gene: 5. Germline V gene data show CDR1 as SGHTA and CDR2 as FQGTGA. The CDR3 DNA reads TGTGCCAGCAGCTTAGTAGCGGGGGCCTACACAGATACGCAGTATTTT. It yields the protein CASSLVAGAYTDTQYF.

The gene calls are TRBV24-1 and TRBJ1-5; 8 nucleotides match TRBD1. Germline CDR1 and CDR2: KGHDR and SFDVKD. The CDR3 contains 15 residues. Trimming took 5 bases from V and 6 from J; bases not matched to a gene: 8. This chain's CDR3 is CATSGRDRLFQPQHF. The CDR3 DNA is TGTGCCACCAGTGGCAGGGACAGGTTGTTTCAGCCCCAGCATTTT.

This rearrangement joins TRBV5-5 to TRBJ2-3; D unclear. From germline, CDR1 is SGHKS and CDR2 YYEKEE (reference sequence). The CDR3 runs to 14 residues. The V gene lost 0 bases and the J gene lost 2 bases, with 7 bases spanning the gap. The CDR3 DNA reads as TGTGCCAGCAGCTTGGACCTTTCCACAGATACGCAGTATTTT. Translating gives CASSLDLSTDTQYF.

V gene TRBV6-4 combines with J gene TRBJ1-1, with a possible D match to TRBD1 (5 bases). This CDR3 has 16 residues. From germline, CDR1 is MRHNA and CDR2 SNTAGT. The ends were cut back, 2 bases at V and 1 base at J, with 14 bases in the middle. The CDR3 DNA reads TGTGCCAGCAGTGACCCTACGGACATAGAGAACACTGAAGCTTTCTTT. Protein: CASSDPTDIENTEAFF.

This clone was counted only a few times. V and J are TRBV5-5 and TRBJ1-4; D is perhaps TRBD1 (6 bases). Trimming stripped 0 bases from V and 12 bases from J, with 9 bases between. This CDR3 region has 12 residues. Per germline, CDR1 SGHKS and CDR2 YYEKEE (reference sequence). CDR3 region: CASSLDRVELFF. CDR3 nucleotides: TGTGCCAGCAGCTTGGACAGGGTAGAACTGTTTTTT.

The genes are TRBV5-1 and TRBJ1-4; 7 positions agree with TRBD1. CDR1 and CDR2 from the germline V gene are SGHRS and YFSETQ. This CDR3 is built from 18 residues. J was trimmed by 6 bases and V by 1 base; bases with no gene match: 15. The CDR3 coding sequence is TGCGCCAGCAGCTTGTTGCCCCCCCGACAGGGATGGTATGAAAAACTGTTTTTT. The encoded protein is CASSLLPPRQGWYEKLFF.

The CDR3 DNA follows: TGTGCCAGCGACGGCGGGTACACTGAAGCTTTCTTT. Protein: CASDGGYTEAFF. V and J are TRBV25-1 and TRBJ1-1; no clear D. The germline gives CDR1 MGHDK, CDR2 SYGVNS. There are 12 residues in the CDR3. Deletions cut 8 bases from V and 3 bases from J, with 10 bases between.

The chain has TRBV4-1 and TRBJ2-5; no definite D call. The CDR3 runs to 13 residues. Trimming pared 4 bases from V and 4 bases from J, leaving 10 bases between. In germline, CDR1 is MGHRA, CDR2 YSYEKL. In DNA form, the CDR3 reads TGCGCCAGCAGCCGGATCCAAATAGAGACCCAGTACTTC. The encoded protein is CASSRIQIETQYF.

The J gene is TRBJ1-3, the V gene TRBV28; D unclear. CDR1 MDHEN and CDR2 SYDVKM come from the germline V gene. The CDR3 is 16 amino acids. Trimming removed 3 bases at V and 3 bases at J, with 15 bases between. CDR3 DNA sequence: TGTGCCAGCAGTTTTAGTCGTAGGGCGTTTGGAAACACCATATATTTT. Protein product: CASSFSRRAFGNTIYF. Drawing the rest from reference TRBV28 and TRBJ1-3, the complete variable domain is DVKVTQSSRYLVKRTGEKVFLECVQDMDHENMFWYRQDPGLGLRLIYFSYDVKMKEKGDIPEGYSVSREKKERFSLILESASTNQTSMYLCASSFSRRAFGNTIYFGEGSWLTVV.